The entry below gives a single T cell receptor (beta chain) sequence along with its context. The clone's antigen remains unknown. No base quality values were provided; no much bigger clone lies one nucleotide off. From each donor, a single peripheral blood sample of about 100 mL on average was drawn into heparinised tubes. A BD FACSAria II and a panel including CD45RO, CCR7, CD25, CD127, CD95 and CD27 were used to sort naive, central memory, regulatory and stem cell-like memory CD4+ T cells. Every sorted population had a purity above 95%. PBMCs were isolated right away by Lymphoprep density gradient centrifugation and were stained directly, without culture. So that batch effects would be minimized, each experiment stained and sorted samples in pairs, pairing one healthy donor with one patient. This entry comes from a study of beta chain features in type 1 diabetes (dated by TCRdb to the late 2010s). With respect to the entire study: Mean age, gender distribution, total cell number and subset yield were not different between patients and healthy donors. A total of around 110,000,000 sorted cells were examined across all samples, and a strong correlation was observed between cell number per subset and RNA yield. The study compared the TCRB repertoires of sorted circulating CD4+ T cell subsets in recently diagnosed type 1 diabetes patients with those in matched healthy donors. Whereas all 30 or so donors provided naive and central memory subsets, regulatory and stem cell-like memory subsets were isolated from just 8 patients and about 8 healthy donors.

CDR1 is given as SGDLS and CDR2 as YYNGEE, both from the germline V gene. From its cysteine to its phenylalanine, the CDR3 spans 14 amino acids. CDR3 DNA is the only sequence kept; it has 42 bases, read in frame from the first base. V is reduced by 2 bases and J by 6 bases, leaving a spacing of 14 bases between them. The entire amount of isolated RNA was reverse transcribed using the High Capacity cDNA Reverse Transcription Kit, so the sequenced TCRB transcripts were expressed ones. Naive, central memory and regulatory T cell samples underwent deep immunoSEQ sequencing, averaging roughly 3.4 million total reads per sample. After sorted cells were lysed in RLT buffer, RNA was extracted with DNase-treated RNeasy Micro or Mini kits, with the choice depending on cell number. To prevent cross-contamination, every cell subset was processed on its own, while patient and healthy donor samples were processed together. The immunoSEQ multiplex PCR was used to amplify TCRB sequences from cDNA, generating 87-bp fragments that spanned the CDR3 region. Sequencing of the amplicons was performed on the Illumina HiSeq platform. Concerning the study's data processing: PCR bias was corrected computationally using synthetic template baselines, and reads within Hamming distance 2 were collapsed, with unmergeable singletons discarded. Reads were aligned to IMGT to assign V, D and J genes, CDR3 length, and insertions or deletions at six rearrangement sites. Within each subset, clonotype counts were normalized to sorted cell number, and only after that were true diversity and Gini coefficients computed with the tcR R package. The overlap coefficient, calculated on TCRB nucleotide sequences, was used to quantify repertoire sharing. TCRdb obtained this table from immuneACCESS and retained in-frame rearrangements with V and J assigned. These tables miss some clones; where compared with another copy, unresolved V genes account for less than half of the shortfall, and the remainder is unexplained. The D gene and trimming were derived from the DNA, and the V and J assignments and clone size from that table. In all, the sample holds 95,000 to 150,000 clones, and less than 20% of those were seen once. Of the sample, over 2% falls within the top ten clones.

What the research found in general, with its limitations: Shorter templates might be favored by PCR, yet because patient and control samples were amplified and corrected together, any such skew would affect both groups equally. Naive, central memory and regulatory TCRB repertoires appeared to be more similar among patients than among healthy donors. A moderate but significant shortening of TCRB CDR3 length was observed in type 1 diabetes patients in all four CD4+ subsets. Sequencing cDNA rather than genomic DNA could over-represent highly expressing activated cells, although activation and CD3 levels did not differ between groups. At VDJ recombination sites, type 1 diabetes patients had fewer insertions and more deleted nucleotides, which implies abnormalities in thymic rearrangement. Because the HLA sub-analyses included only small numbers of individuals, any influence of HLA type on TCRB rearrangement was left unresolved.

The chain uses TRBV9 and TRBJ1-1, and TRBD1 may be the D gene, going by 6 matching bases. The receptor's source is a man aged 25 to 40 with type 1 diabetes. Specimen: central memory CD4+ T cells from blood. CDR3 region: CASSVDRDIPEAFF. The sequenced DNA: TGTGCCAGCAGCGTCGACCGGGACATACCTGAAGCTTTCTTT.